What follows are 23 T cell receptor beta chains derived from one specimen sequenced in a study of T cell repertoires in aging, cancer and after chemotherapy. A mixed TRB-A/B primer pool amplified rearranged TRB by multiplex touch-down PCR. TCRdb fed the multiplex PCR reads into MiXCR, producing one record per CDR3 protein. This table has 10,000 to 15,000 distinct CDR3 sequences, 35% to 40% appearing once. Amplification of TCR beta used genomic DNA extracted from peripheral blood. The material sequenced was blood. These receptors all come from a human donor in good health. The donor label of this sample is uncertain.

The gene calls are TRBV27 and TRBJ1-3; D perhaps matches TRBD1 (6 bases). Per germline, CDR1 MNHEY and CDR2 SMNVEV (reference sequence). V lost 6 bases and J lost 0, with 9 bases in between. The CDR3 runs to 14 residues. CDR3 loop: CASSYRVSGNTIYF. DNA for the CDR3: TGTGCCAGCAGCTACAGGGTCTCTGGAAACACCATATATTTT.

The chain links TRBV30 to TRBJ2-3; D gene uncertain. CDR1 GTSNPN and CDR2 SVGIG come from the germline V gene (reference sequence). Trimming removed 2 bases from V and 2 bases from J, with 14 bases in between. CDR3 length: 15 residues. Written as DNA, the CDR3 is TGTGCCTGGAGTAGGGCGGACCCGCTCACAGATACGCAGTATTTT. It codes for CAWSRADPLTDTQYF.

The chain uses TRBV6-5 and TRBJ1-2, with D unresolved. Germline-derived CDR1 and CDR2 are MNHEY and SVGAGI. The V end was cut by 2 bases, the J end by 8 bases, with 15 bases between. This CDR3 spans 14 amino acids. The CDR3: CASSYDPSSEGYTF. The DNA for the CDR3 is TGTGCCAGCAGTTACGATCCCTCATCAGAAGGCTACACCTTC.

This clonotype was detected only a few times. The CDR3: CASSYGQGRNEQYF. CDR3 nucleotides: TGTGCCAGCAGTTACGGGCAGGGGAGGAACGAGCAGTACTTC. The chain is built from TRBV6-6 and TRBJ2-7, with D perhaps matching TRBD1 or TRBD2 (6 bases each). The CDR3 is 14 amino acids. V lost 2 bases and J 5 bases, leaving 13 bases between the germline ends. Germline V gene sequence: CDR1 MNHNY, CDR2 SVGAGI (reference sequence).

By share, this clonotype counts as medium-sized. The gene calls are TRBV6-4 and TRBJ2-2, with 14 positions matching TRBD2. Per the germline V gene, CDR1 is MRHNA and CDR2 is SNTAGT. The CDR3 is 19 residues long. V lost 4 bases, J lost 4 bases, and 11 bases stayed unmatched. CDR3 residues: CASSAAGLAGEGITGELFF. The DNA for the CDR3 is TGTGCCAGCAGTGCTGCGGGACTAGCGGGAGAAGGGATCACCGGGGAGCTGTTTTTT.

This chain joins TRBV6-1 and TRBJ2-4; TRBD1 agrees at 11 bases. Looked up from germline, CDR1 is MNHNS and CDR2 is SASEGT. There are 16 residues in the CDR3. J was trimmed by 8 bases and V by 5 bases; bases with no gene match: 11. CDR3 region: CASSPIGQGAGDIQYF. In DNA, the CDR3 is TGTGCCAGCAGTCCTATTGGACAGGGGGCGGGGGACATTCAGTACTTC.

The chain couples TRBV7-6 to TRBJ2-1, with 8 bases aligning to TRBD2. J gave up 5 bases and V 3 bases, and 21 bases lay outside the gene matches. The CDR3 has 20 residues. Germline V gives CDR1 SGHVS, CDR2 FNYEAQ. CDR3 residues: CASSFPALRLAGLNHNEQFF. For the CDR3, the DNA is TGTGCCAGCAGCTTTCCAGCTCTTCGATTAGCGGGGTTAAACCACAATGAGCAGTTCTTC.

The table lists this clonotype with a few counts. J is TRBJ1-2 and V is TRBV30, with D possibly being TRBD1 (5 bases). The V and J ends lost 4 bases and 4 bases respectively, with 13 bases between them. CDR1 and CDR2 from the germline V gene are GTSNPN and SVGIG (reference sequence). The CDR3 spans 13 residues. The CDR3 spells CAWTSVGGYGYTF. CDR3 DNA: TGTGCCTGGACGTCAGTTGGGGGCTATGGCTACACCTTC. The entire variable domain, with the rest obtained from reference TRBV30 and TRBJ1-2, is as follows: SQTIHQWPATLVQPVGSPLSLECTVEGTSNPNLYWYRQAAGRGLQLLFYSVGIGQISSEVPQNLSASRPQDRQFILSSKKLLLSDSGFYLCAWTSVGGYGYTFGSGTRLTVV.

This clonotype was observed a handful of times. The J gene is TRBJ2-3, the V gene TRBV27; 10 bases align to TRBD2. The trim removed 5 bases at V and 9 bases at J, leaving 2 bases unmatched. Germline V CDR1 and CDR2: MNHEY, SMNVEV (reference sequence). The CDR3 sequence is 12 residues long. The chain's CDR3 is CASSLAGATQYF. The CDR3 DNA reads TGTGCCAGCAGTCTAGCGGGGGCAACGCAGTATTTT.

This chain uses TRBV6-1 with TRBJ2-5; 12 bases agree with TRBD2. CDR1 and CDR2 from the germline V gene are MNHNS and SASEGT. The CDR3 consists of 15 residues. Losses at the gene ends were 2 bases for V and 2 bases for J; bases not matched to a gene: 0. This chain's CDR3 is CASSELAGGQETQYF. CDR3 bases: TGTGCCAGCAGTGAACTAGCGGGAGGGCAAGAGACCCAGTACTTC.

This clonotype rates as medium-sized. The chain employs TRBV11-1 and TRBJ2-7, with D perhaps matching TRBD2 (6 bases). This CDR3 has 14 residues. V lost 2 bases to trimming and J lost 3 bases, with 11 bases between them. Germline V lookup: CDR1 SGHAT, CDR2 FQDESV (reference sequence). CDR3 region: CASSLLGGVYEQYF. As DNA, the CDR3 is TGTGCCAGCAGCTTATTAGGAGGGGTCTACGAGCAGTACTTC.

The chain combines TRBV5-5 with TRBJ1-2; tentative D call: TRBD1 (6 bases). The CDR3 runs 13 residues. V was shortened by 4 bases and J by 6 bases, with 13 bases between the two germline ends. Per germline, CDR1 SGHKS and CDR2 YYEKEE (reference sequence). The CDR3 coding sequence is TGTGCCAGCAGCGCCTGGACAGCTCATGGCTACACCTTC. Protein product: CASSAWTAHGYTF.

By frequency in the sample, this clonotype is medium-sized (0.01 to 0.1%). This chain connects TRBV19 to TRBJ2-6; D not certain. Germline V gene lookup returns CDR1 LNHDA and CDR2 SQIVND (reference sequence). Trimming removed 3 bases from V and 3 bases from J, with 9 bases in between. The CDR3 is 15 amino acids. The CDR3, as DNA: TGTGCCAGTAGTATCCCAGGATATGGGGCCAACGTCCTGACTTTC. This codes for CASSIPGYGANVLTF.

The genes are TRBV30 and TRBJ2-2, with 11 positions matching TRBD2. Germline assignment: CDR1 GTSNPN and CDR2 SVGIG (reference sequence). The CDR3 is made up of 15 amino acids. The J segment lost 3 bases and the V segment lost 0 bases, leaving 0 bases of the junction unmatched. As DNA, the CDR3 is TGTGCCTGGAGTGTACTAGCGGGAGACACCGGGGAGCTGTTTTTT. Translation gives CAWSVLAGDTGELFF.

The V and J genes are TRBV29-1 and TRBJ1-2, with D hard to call. The V end lost 7 bases, the J end lost 0 bases, and 12 bases lay between the germline ends. In germline, CDR1 is SQVTM, CDR2 ANQGSEA. The length of the CDR3 is 13 residues. This CDR3 is CSETTLANYGYTF. As DNA, the CDR3 is TGCAGCGAGACCACCTTAGCTAACTATGGCTACACCTTC.

The chain recombines TRBV19 with TRBJ2-7; 7 nucleotides align to TRBD2. V lost 8 bases and J lost 0; bases outside the gene matches: 10. CDR1 and CDR2 from the germline V gene are LNHDA and SQIVND (reference sequence). This CDR3 contains 15 residues. CDR3 loop: CASPSPSGRSYEQYF. The CDR3 DNA sequence: TGTGCCAGTCCTAGCCCTAGCGGCCGCTCCTACGAGCAGTACTTC.

The chain links TRBV6-6 to TRBJ2-7; 7 nucleotides match TRBD2. There are 15 residues in the CDR3. The V and J ends lost 0 bases and 3 bases, in that order; junction bases with no gene match: 5. Germline CDR1 reads MNHNY; CDR2 reads SVGAGI (reference sequence). CDR3: CASSYSTGGSYEQYF. The DNA for the CDR3 is TGTGCCAGCAGTTACTCGACCGGCGGGAGCTACGAGCAGTACTTC.

This chain's CDR3 is CASSLGDLFYGYTF. The DNA of the CDR3 is TGTGCCAGCAGCTTGGGAGATTTATTCTATGGCTACACCTTC. The chain links TRBV5-6 to TRBJ1-2; D gene ambiguous. Trimming left V 0 bases short and J 4 bases short, with 10 bases between. Looked up from germline, CDR1 is SGHDT and CDR2 is YYEEEE. The CDR3 spans 14 residues.

The V call is TRBV12-3 or TRBV12-4, the J call TRBJ1-3, with D perhaps matching TRBD1 (6 bases). Trimming cost V 6 bases and J 6 bases, with 18 bases left between them. This CDR3 spans 15 amino acids. CDR3 protein: CASSPPSGGANTIYF. CDR3 sequence (DNA): TGTGCCAGCAGCCCTCCCTCGGGGGGGGCAAACACCATATATTTT.

This clonotype has only a few counts. This chain links TRBV5-5 with TRBJ1-6; 8 bases fit TRBD1. This CDR3 has 15 amino acids. CDR1 and CDR2 (germline): SGHKS, YYEKEE (reference sequence). V dropped 4 bases and J dropped 6; count of bases not matched to a gene: 6. This CDR3 is CASSRDRTRNSPLHF. The CDR3 DNA reads as TGTGCCAGCAGCAGGGACAGGACCCGTAATTCACCCCTCCACTTT.

A few counts support this clonotype. The chain combines TRBV19 with TRBJ2-7; TRBD1 matches 11 bases. J was trimmed by 5 bases and V by 9 bases; bases with no gene match: 18. CDR3 length equals 17 residues. Per germline, CDR1 LNHDA and CDR2 SQIVND (reference sequence). CDR3 nucleotide sequence: TGTGCCAGCAGCCCACGCGCGGACAGGGGGCGAATCCACGAGCAGTACTTC. Its translation: CASSPRADRGRIHEQYF.

This chain uses TRBV19 with TRBJ2-5; possible D gene TRBD2, 6 bases. The V and J ends lost 6 bases and 4 bases respectively, with 9 bases between them. The CDR3 sequence is 12 residues long. Germline CDR1 is LNHDA and CDR2 is SQIVND (reference sequence). The CDR3 bases are TGTGCCAGTAGCGGGGGAGGAGAGACCCAGTACTTC. The encoded protein is CASSGGGETQYF.

As to this clonotype: A read error is possible here, since a much larger clone lies one base away. The CDR3 ends on some other residue instead of the conserved phenylalanine or tryptophan, so this is likely a read error. The limits of the CDR3 on the DNA are not certain, so only TCRdb's listed CDR3 is given. This chain joins TRBV6-5 and TRBJ2-7. Inclusive of both ends, the CDR3 amounts to 13 amino acids. Germline CDR1 is MNHEY and CDR2 is SVGAGI. This chain's CDR3 is CASSPNLQVEKYL.